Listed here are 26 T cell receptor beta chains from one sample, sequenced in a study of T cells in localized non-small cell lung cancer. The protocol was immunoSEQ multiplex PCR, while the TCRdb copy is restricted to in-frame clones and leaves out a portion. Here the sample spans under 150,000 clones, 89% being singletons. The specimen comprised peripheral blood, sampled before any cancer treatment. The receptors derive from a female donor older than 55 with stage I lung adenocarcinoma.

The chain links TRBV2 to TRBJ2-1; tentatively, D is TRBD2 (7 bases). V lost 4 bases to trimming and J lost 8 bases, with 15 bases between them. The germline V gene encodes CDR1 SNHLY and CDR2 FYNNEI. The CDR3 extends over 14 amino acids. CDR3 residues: CASSARRGGDEQFF. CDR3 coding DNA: TGTGCCAGCAGTGCCCGTAGGGGGGGAGATGAGCAGTTCTTC.

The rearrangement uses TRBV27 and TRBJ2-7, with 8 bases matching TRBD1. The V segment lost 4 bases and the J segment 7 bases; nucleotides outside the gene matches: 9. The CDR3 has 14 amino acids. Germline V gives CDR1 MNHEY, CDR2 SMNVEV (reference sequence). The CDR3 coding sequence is TGTGCCAGCAGTTCTACAGGGGGTCCGATGGAGCAGTACTTC. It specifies CASSSTGGPMEQYF.

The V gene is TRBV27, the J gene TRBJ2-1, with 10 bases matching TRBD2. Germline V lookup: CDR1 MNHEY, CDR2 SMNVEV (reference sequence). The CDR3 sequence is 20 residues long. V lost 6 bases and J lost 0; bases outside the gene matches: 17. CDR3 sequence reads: CASRRTGTSASFSSYNEQFF. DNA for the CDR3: TGTGCCAGCAGGCGTACCGGGACTAGCGCCTCGTTTAGCTCCTACAATGAGCAGTTCTTC.

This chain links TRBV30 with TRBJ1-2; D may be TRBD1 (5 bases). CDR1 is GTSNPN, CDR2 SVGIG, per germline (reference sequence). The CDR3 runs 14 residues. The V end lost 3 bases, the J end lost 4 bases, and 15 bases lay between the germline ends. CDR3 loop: CAWRGDRLGYGYTF. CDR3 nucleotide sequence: TGTGCCTGGAGGGGAGACAGATTGGGCTATGGCTACACCTTC.

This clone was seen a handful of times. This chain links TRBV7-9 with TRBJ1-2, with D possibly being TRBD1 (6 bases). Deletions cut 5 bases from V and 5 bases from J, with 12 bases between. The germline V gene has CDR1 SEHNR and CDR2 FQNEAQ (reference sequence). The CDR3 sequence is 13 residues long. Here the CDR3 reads CASSPGGGYGYTF. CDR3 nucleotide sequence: TGTGCCAGCAGCCCGGGGGGCGGGTATGGCTACACCTTC.

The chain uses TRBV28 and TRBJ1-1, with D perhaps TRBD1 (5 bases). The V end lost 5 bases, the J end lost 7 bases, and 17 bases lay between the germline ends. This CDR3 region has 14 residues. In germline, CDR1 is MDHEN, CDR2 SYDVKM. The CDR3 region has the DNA TGTGCCAGCAGTCCCGTGGAGGGGACGTATGAAGCTTTCTTT. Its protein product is CASSPVEGTYEAFF.

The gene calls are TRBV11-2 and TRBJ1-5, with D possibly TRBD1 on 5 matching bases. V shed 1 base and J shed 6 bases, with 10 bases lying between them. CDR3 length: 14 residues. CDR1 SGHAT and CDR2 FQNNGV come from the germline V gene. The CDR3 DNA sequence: TGTGCCAGCAGCTTAGTTGGGGGGAGTCAGCCCCAGCATTTT. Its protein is CASSLVGGSQPQHF.

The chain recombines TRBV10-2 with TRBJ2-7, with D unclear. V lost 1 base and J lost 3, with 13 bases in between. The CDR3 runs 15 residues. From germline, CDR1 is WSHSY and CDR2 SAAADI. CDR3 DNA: TGCGCCAGCAGTGAGTATCCCGCCAGATACTACGAGCAGTACTTC. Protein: CASSEYPARYYEQYF.

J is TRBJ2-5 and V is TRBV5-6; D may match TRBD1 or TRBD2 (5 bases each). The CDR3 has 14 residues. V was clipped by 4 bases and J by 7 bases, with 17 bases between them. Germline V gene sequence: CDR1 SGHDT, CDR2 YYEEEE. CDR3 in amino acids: CASSGTLSGGTQYF. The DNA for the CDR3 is TGTGCCAGCAGCGGAACCTTGAGTGGGGGGACCCAGTACTTC.

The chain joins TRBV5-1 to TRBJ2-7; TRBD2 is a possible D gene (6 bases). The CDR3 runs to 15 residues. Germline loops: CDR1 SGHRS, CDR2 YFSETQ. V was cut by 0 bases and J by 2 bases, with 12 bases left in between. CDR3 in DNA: TGCGCCAGCAGCTTGGGTGGGACTCAAACCTACGAGCAGTACTTC. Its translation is CASSLGGTQTYEQYF. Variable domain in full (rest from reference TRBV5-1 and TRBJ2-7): KAGVTQTPRYLIKTRGQQVTLSCSPISGHRSVSWYQQTPGQGLQFLFEYFSETQRNKGNFPGRFSGRQFSNSRSEMNVSTLELGDSALYLCASSLGGTQTYEQYFGPGTRLTVT.

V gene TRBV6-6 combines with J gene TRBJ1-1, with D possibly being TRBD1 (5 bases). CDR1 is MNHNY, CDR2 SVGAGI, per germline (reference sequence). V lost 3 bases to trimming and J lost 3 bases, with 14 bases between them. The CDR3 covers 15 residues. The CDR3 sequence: CASSYGSMGDTEAFF. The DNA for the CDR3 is TGTGCCAGCAGTTATGGGAGTATGGGGGACACTGAAGCTTTCTTT.

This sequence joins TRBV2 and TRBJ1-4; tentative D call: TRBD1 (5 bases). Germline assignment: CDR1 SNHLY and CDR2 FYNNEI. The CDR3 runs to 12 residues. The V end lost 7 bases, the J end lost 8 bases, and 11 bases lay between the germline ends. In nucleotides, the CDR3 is TGTGCCAGCAAAGGGGCTGACGAAAAACTGTTTTTT. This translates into CASKGADEKLFF.

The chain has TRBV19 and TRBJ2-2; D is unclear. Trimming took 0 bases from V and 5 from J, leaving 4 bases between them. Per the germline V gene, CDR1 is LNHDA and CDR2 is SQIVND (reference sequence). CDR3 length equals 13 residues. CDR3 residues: CASSIEGTGELFF. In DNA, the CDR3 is TGTGCCAGTAGTATAGAGGGGACCGGGGAGCTGTTTTTT.

The CDR3 sequence: CASSPGLLSLSGANVLTF. The DNA of the CDR3 is TGTGCCAGCAGCCCGGGACTTCTGTCACTCTCTGGGGCCAACGTCCTGACTTTC. The chain uses TRBV14 and TRBJ2-6, with a weak D call TRBD2 (6 bases). The germline V gene encodes CDR1 SGHDN and CDR2 FVKESK. This CDR3 spans 18 amino acids. Trimming removed 4 bases at V and 0 bases at J, with 16 bases between.

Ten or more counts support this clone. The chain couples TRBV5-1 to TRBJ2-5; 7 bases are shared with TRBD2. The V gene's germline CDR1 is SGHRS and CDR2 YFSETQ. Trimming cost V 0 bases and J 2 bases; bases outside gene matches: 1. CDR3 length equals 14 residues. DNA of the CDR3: TGCGCCAGCAGCTTGGACGGGAGGCAAGAGACCCAGTACTTC. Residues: CASSLDGRQETQYF.

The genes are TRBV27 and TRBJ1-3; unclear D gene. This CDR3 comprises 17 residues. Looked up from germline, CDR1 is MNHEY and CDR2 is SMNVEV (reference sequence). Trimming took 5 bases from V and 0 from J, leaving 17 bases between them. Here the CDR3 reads CASSPNPGPFSGNTIYF. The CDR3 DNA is TGTGCCAGCAGTCCGAACCCCGGACCGTTCTCTGGAAACACCATATATTTT.

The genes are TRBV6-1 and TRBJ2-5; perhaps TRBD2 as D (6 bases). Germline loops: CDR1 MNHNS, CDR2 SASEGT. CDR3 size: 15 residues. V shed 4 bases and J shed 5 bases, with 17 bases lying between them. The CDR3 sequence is CASSAFPGALETQYF. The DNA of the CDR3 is TGTGCCAGCAGTGCATTCCCGGGAGCTTTGGAGACCCAGTACTTC.

CDR3 bases: TGTGCCAGCAGCTTAGTCCAGGGTGGCGAGCAGTACTTC. The encoded protein is CASSLVQGGEQYF. The V and J genes are TRBV7-6 and TRBJ2-7; a weak D match, TRBD1 (5 bases). Trimming removed 1 base at V and 6 bases at J, with 10 bases between. The CDR3 totals 13 residues. Germline V CDR1 and CDR2: SGHVS, FNYEAQ.

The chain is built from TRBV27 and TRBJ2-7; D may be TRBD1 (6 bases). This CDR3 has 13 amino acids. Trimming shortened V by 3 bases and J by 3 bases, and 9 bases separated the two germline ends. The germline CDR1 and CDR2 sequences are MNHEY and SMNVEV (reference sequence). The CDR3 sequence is CASSFGTFYEQYF. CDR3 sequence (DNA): TGTGCCAGCAGTTTCGGGACATTCTACGAGCAGTACTTC.

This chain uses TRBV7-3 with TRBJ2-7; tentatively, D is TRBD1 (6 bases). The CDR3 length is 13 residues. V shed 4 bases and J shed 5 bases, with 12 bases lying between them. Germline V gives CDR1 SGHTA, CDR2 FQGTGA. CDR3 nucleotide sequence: TGTGCCAGCAGCTCAACCGACAGGAACGAGCAGTACTTC. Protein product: CASSSTDRNEQYF.

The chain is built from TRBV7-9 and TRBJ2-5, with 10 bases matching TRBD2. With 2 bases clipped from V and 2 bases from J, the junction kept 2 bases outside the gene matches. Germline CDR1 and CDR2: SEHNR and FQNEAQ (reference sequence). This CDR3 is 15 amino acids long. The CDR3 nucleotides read TGTGCCAGCAGCTTACGGACTAGCGGACAAGAGACCCAGTACTTC. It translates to CASSLRTSGQETQYF.

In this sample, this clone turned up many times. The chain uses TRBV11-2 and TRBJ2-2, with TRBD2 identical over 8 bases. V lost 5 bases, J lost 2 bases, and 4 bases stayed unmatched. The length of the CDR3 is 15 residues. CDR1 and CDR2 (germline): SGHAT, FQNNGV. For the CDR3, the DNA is TGTGCCAGCAGCGTTAGCGGGGTTAACACCGGGGAGCTGTTTTTT. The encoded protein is CASSVSGVNTGELFF.

This CDR3 reads CASSTRRGSVYNEQFF. The CDR3, as DNA: TGTGCCAGCAGCACCCGGAGGGGGAGTGTTTACAATGAGCAGTTCTTC. The rearrangement joins TRBV13 to TRBJ2-1; the D gene could be TRBD1 or TRBD2 (6 bases each). This CDR3 has 16 amino acids. From germline, CDR1 is PRHDT and CDR2 FYEKMQ (reference sequence). The ends were cut back, 5 bases at V and 4 bases at J, with 18 bases in the middle.

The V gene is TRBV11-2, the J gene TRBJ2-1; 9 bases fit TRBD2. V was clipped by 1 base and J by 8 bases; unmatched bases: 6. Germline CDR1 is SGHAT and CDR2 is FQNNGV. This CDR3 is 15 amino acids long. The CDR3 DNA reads TGTGCCAGCAGCTTAGGGGGTAGCGGGAGCGATGAGCAGTTCTTC. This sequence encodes CASSLGGSGSDEQFF.

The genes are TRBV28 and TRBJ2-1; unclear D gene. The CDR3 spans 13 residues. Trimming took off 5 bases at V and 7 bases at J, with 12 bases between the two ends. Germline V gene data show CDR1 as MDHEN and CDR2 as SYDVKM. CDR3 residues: CASSNPRINEQFF. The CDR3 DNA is TGTGCCAGCAGTAACCCTAGGATTAATGAGCAGTTCTTC.

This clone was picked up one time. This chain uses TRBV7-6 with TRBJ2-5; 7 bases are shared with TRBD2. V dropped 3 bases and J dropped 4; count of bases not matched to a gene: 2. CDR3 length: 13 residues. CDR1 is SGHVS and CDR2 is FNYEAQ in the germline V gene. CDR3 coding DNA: TGTGCCAGCAGCTTTAGCGGGCGAGAGACCCAGTACTTC. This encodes CASSFSGRETQYF. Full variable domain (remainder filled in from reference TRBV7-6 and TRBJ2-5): GAGVSQSPRYKVTKRGQDVALRCDPISGHVSLYWYRQALGQGPEFLTYFNYEAQQDKSGLPNDRFSAERPEGSISTLTIQRTEQRDSAMYRCASSFSGRETQYFGPGTRLLVL.